What follows are 25 T cell receptor beta chains derived from one specimen sequenced in a study of T cell responses to AZD1222 COVID-19 vaccine. TCRdb's table, derived via immunoSEQ multiplex PCR, lists solely in-frame clones and lacks some. This table holds approximately 140,000 clones, just under 95% found once. The sequences come from peripheral blood, collected 28 days after the second AZD1222 dose. The receptors here all came from an adult who received the AZD1222 COVID-19 vaccine.

The CDR3 protein is CASSYRGRYGYTF. CDR3 nucleotides: TGTGCCAGCAGTTACAGGGGACGGTATGGCTACACCTTC. This chain joins TRBV6-2 or TRBV6-3 and TRBJ1-2, with TRBD1 as a possible D gene (5 bases). V was cut by 2 bases and J by 5 bases, with 9 bases left in between. The germline gives CDR1 MNHEY, CDR2 SVGEGT. The CDR3 consists of 13 residues.

As for this clone: Other DNA sequences in this specimen translate into the identical CDR3. The chain uses TRBV3-1 (or the pseudogene TRBV3-2) and TRBJ2-2; D uncertain. Trimming left V 4 bases short and J 5 bases short, with 8 bases between. Germline CDR1 is LGHDT and CDR2 is YNNKEL (reference sequence). This CDR3 region has 13 residues. The CDR3 sequence: CASSLLGTGELFF. In DNA form, the CDR3 reads TGTGCCAGCAGCCTCCTGGGGACCGGGGAGCTGTTTTTT.

This clone was picked up one time. The chain joins TRBV13 to TRBJ2-7; 7 bases agree with TRBD1. The germline gives CDR1 PRHDT, CDR2 FYEKMQ (reference sequence). Trimming removed 7 bases from V and 0 bases from J; junction bases left unmatched: 3. The CDR3 is 13 amino acids. CDR3 bases: TGTGCCAGCACCGGGACAGACTCCTACGAGCAGTACTTC. Translated, it gives CASTGTDSYEQYF.

The chain has TRBV5-4 and TRBJ2-5; no clear D. V was cut by 0 bases and J by 3 bases, with 9 bases left in between. CDR3 length equals 14 residues. Looked up from germline, CDR1 is SGHNT and CDR2 is YYREEE (reference sequence). The CDR3 coding sequence is TGTGCCAGCAGCTTGGGCCCCTATAAAGAGACCCAGTACTTC. Translated, it gives CASSLGPYKETQYF. Supplemented by reference TRBV5-4 and TRBJ2-5, the full variable domain reads ETGVTQSPTHLIKTRGQQVTLRCSSQSGHNTVSWYQQALGQGPQFIFQYYREEENGRGNFPPRFSGLQFPNYSSELNVNALELDDSALYLCASSLGPYKETQYFGPGTRLLVL.

The chain employs TRBV7-6 and TRBJ2-3, with a possible D match to TRBD1 (6 bases). The CDR3 spans 12 residues. V shed 5 bases and J shed 7 bases, with 10 bases lying between them. In germline, CDR1 is SGHVS, CDR2 FNYEAQ. For the CDR3, the DNA is TGTGCCAGCAGCAAACAGGGAAATACGCAGTATTTT. Protein: CASSKQGNTQYF.

This chain connects TRBV4-3 to TRBJ1-5; TRBD1 matches 9 bases. Germline CDR1 is LGHNA and CDR2 is YSLEER. The CDR3 is 16 residues long. Trimming took 0 bases from V and 6 from J; bases not matched to a gene: 6. CDR3 in DNA: TGCGCCAGCAGCCAAGATCTGGGGACAGGGCGTCAGCCCCAGCATTTT. Translation: CASSQDLGTGRQPQHF.

This chain uses TRBV9 with TRBJ2-3, with 7 bases lining up with TRBD1. J lost 2 bases, V lost 4 bases, and 7 bases had no gene match. CDR3 size: 15 residues. Germline-derived CDR1 and CDR2 are SGDLS and YYNGEE. CDR3 nucleotide sequence: TGTGCCAGCAGCCCTCACAGGGGCCACACAGATACGCAGTATTTT. This translates into CASSPHRGHTDTQYF. The variable domain in full, with the rest retrieved from reference TRBV9 and TRBJ2-3, is DSGVTQTPKHLITATGQRVTLRCSPRSGDLSVYWYQQSLDQGLQFLIQYYNGEERAKGNILERFSAQQFPDLHSELNLSSLELGDSALYFCASSPHRGHTDTQYFGPGTRLTVL.

The rearrangement links TRBV7-2 to TRBJ2-3; perhaps TRBD1 as D (5 bases). Trimming took off 4 bases at V and 2 bases at J, with 10 bases between the two ends. This CDR3 has 14 residues. Germline CDR1 and CDR2: SGHTA and FQGNSA. The CDR3 loop reads CASSWSGSTDTQYF. CDR3 DNA sequence: TGTGCCAGCAGCTGGTCAGGGTCCACAGATACGCAGTATTTT.

The J gene is TRBJ1-5, the V gene TRBV28; the D gene is possibly TRBD1 (5 bases). V was clipped by 6 bases and J by 0 bases, with 18 bases between them. CDR3 length: 17 residues. In germline, CDR1 is MDHEN, CDR2 SYDVKM. Here the CDR3 DNA reads TGTGCCAGCAGCCTAGGTAGGGGATCATATAGCAATCAGCCCCAGCATTTT. Residues: CASSLGRGSYSNQPQHF.

The chain couples TRBV3-1 (or the pseudogene TRBV3-2) to TRBJ2-2; 12 bases fit TRBD2. Germline V CDR1 and CDR2: LGHDT, YNNKEL (reference sequence). The CDR3 is made up of 18 amino acids. Trimming cost V 0 bases and J 2 bases; bases outside gene matches: 4. The CDR3 sequence is CASSQDRGLAGNTGELFF. The CDR3 DNA reads as TGTGCCAGCAGCCAAGATCGGGGACTAGCGGGTAACACCGGGGAGCTGTTTTTT.

The rearrangement joins TRBV15 to TRBJ2-3, with 9 bases identical to TRBD1. Germline assignment: CDR1 LNHNV and CDR2 YYDKDF (reference sequence). Trimming removed 0 bases from V and 7 bases from J; junction bases left unmatched: 5. The CDR3 is 15 residues long. This CDR3 reads CATSRDRDRVYTQYF. Here the CDR3 DNA reads TGTGCCACCAGCAGAGATCGGGACAGGGTATATACGCAGTATTTT. Full variable domain (outside the CDR3, taken from reference TRBV15 and TRBJ2-3): DAMVIQNPRYQVTQFGKPVTLSCSQTLNHNVMYWYQQKSSQAPKLLFHYYDKDFNNEADTPDNFQSRRPNTSFCFLDIRSPGLGDTAMYLCATSRDRDRVYTQYFGPGTRLTVL.

This clone was recorded a few times. This chain connects TRBV3-1 (or the pseudogene TRBV3-2) to TRBJ1-1, with D tentatively TRBD1 (5 bases). The CDR3 has 14 residues. Germline CDR1 LGHDT, CDR2 YNNKEL (reference sequence). The germline V and J ends were trimmed by 3 bases and 0 bases, with 8 bases remaining between them. CDR3 protein: CASSHTGMNTEAFF. CDR3 sequence (DNA): TGTGCCAGCAGCCATACAGGTATGAACACTGAAGCTTTCTTT.

The chain is built from TRBV6-5 and TRBJ2-7; 9 bases are shared with TRBD1. This CDR3 contains 12 residues. V dropped 10 bases and J dropped 3; count of bases not matched to a gene: 4. Germline assignment: CDR1 MNHEY and CDR2 SVGAGI. CDR3 loop: CATGQGNYEQYF. Written as DNA, the CDR3 is TGTGCCACCGGACAGGGGAACTACGAGCAGTACTTC.

The chain combines TRBV5-6 with TRBJ1-5, with D tentatively TRBD1 (6 bases). Germline CDR1 is SGHDT and CDR2 is YYEEEE. CDR3 size: 14 residues. The V gene lost 4 bases and the J gene lost 6 bases, with 14 bases spanning the gap. The CDR3 DNA reads TGTGCCAGCAGCGCCCAGGGGAGGGGTCAGCCCCAGCATTTT. It specifies CASSAQGRGQPQHF.

This clone appeared a few times. The rearrangement links TRBV28 to TRBJ1-1; D not resolved. The CDR3 is made up of 11 amino acids. In germline, CDR1 is MDHEN, CDR2 SYDVKM. Trimming took 5 bases from V and 10 from J, leaving 11 bases between them. The CDR3, as DNA: TGTGCCAGCAGTGACCCAGTGGGAGCTTTCTTT. It is translated as CASSDPVGAFF. Supplemented by reference TRBV28 and TRBJ1-1, the full variable domain reads DVKVTQSSRYLVKRTGEKVFLECVQDMDHENMFWYRQDPGLGLRLIYFSYDVKMKEKGDIPEGYSVSREKKERFSLILESASTNQTSMYLCASSDPVGAFFGQGTRLTVV.

The chain recombines TRBV2 with TRBJ2-2; perhaps TRBD2 as D (5 bases). V dropped 7 bases and J dropped 0 bases, with 9 bases sitting between them. Germline V gene sequence: CDR1 SNHLY, CDR2 FYNNEI. CDR3 length: 14 amino acids. CDR3 sequence: CASTILANTGELFF. Written as DNA, the CDR3 is TGTGCCAGCACCATACTAGCGAACACCGGGGAGCTGTTTTTT.

This rearrangement joins TRBV11-2 to TRBJ2-2; D gene ambiguous. V was clipped by 2 bases and J by 0 bases, with 7 bases between them. CDR1 SGHAT and CDR2 FQNNGV come from the germline V gene. This CDR3 has 15 amino acids. CDR3 region: CASSLFLTNTGELFF. The CDR3 DNA sequence: TGTGCCAGCAGCTTATTCCTAACGAACACCGGGGAGCTGTTTTTT.

The rearrangement joins TRBV20-1 to TRBJ1-1; a possible D gene is TRBD1 (5 bases). CDR3 length equals 10 residues. Germline CDR1 DFQATT, CDR2 SNEGSKA (reference sequence). V was cut by 4 bases and J by 10 bases, with 10 bases left in between. Written as DNA, the CDR3 is TGCAGTGCTATCGGGGGGGGAGCTTTCTTT. Its translation: CSAIGGGAFF.

The chain joins TRBV5-1 to TRBJ1-2; D gene unclear. This CDR3 comprises 13 residues. CDR1 SGHRS and CDR2 YFSETQ come from the germline V gene. The V end was cut by 0 bases, the J end by 3 bases, with 6 bases between. The CDR3 is CASSLAAHYGYTF. CDR3 bases: TGCGCCAGCAGCTTGGCCGCCCACTATGGCTACACCTTC. The variable domain in full, with the rest retrieved from reference TRBV5-1 and TRBJ1-2, is KAGVTQTPRYLIKTRGQQVTLSCSPISGHRSVSWYQQTPGQGLQFLFEYFSETQRNKGNFPGRFSGRQFSNSRSEMNVSTLELGDSALYLCASSLAAHYGYTFGSGTRLTVV.

This chain links TRBV27 with TRBJ1-4, with a weak D call TRBD1 (6 bases). The germline V gene encodes CDR1 MNHEY and CDR2 SMNVEV (reference sequence). The CDR3 loop spans 14 amino acids. V was shortened by 1 base and J by 5 bases, with 8 bases between the two germline ends. CDR3 sequence (DNA): TGTGCCAGCAGTTTATGGGGGGCGAATGAAAAACTGTTTTTT. It yields the protein CASSLWGANEKLFF.

The chain is built from TRBV30 and TRBJ1-6, with D possibly TRBD1 on 6 matching bases. This CDR3 comprises 13 residues. Trimming took off 1 base at V and 7 bases at J, with 8 bases between the two ends. Germline V CDR1 and CDR2: GTSNPN, SVGIG (reference sequence). The DNA of the CDR3 is TGTGCCTGGAGTGGGGGGGCGAATTCACCCCTCCACTTT. Protein product: CAWSGGANSPLHF.

This clone was seen ten or more times. This chain links TRBV6-6 with TRBJ1-1; a weak D match, TRBD1 (5 bases). The CDR3 consists of 13 residues. V shed 5 bases and J shed 6 bases, with 13 bases lying between them. The V gene's germline CDR1 is MNHNY and CDR2 SVGAGI (reference sequence). The CDR3 DNA reads TGTGCCAGCAGTCTTCAGGGATTCTCTGAAGCTTTCTTT. This codes for CASSLQGFSEAFF.

The chain has TRBV28 and TRBJ1-6; unclear D gene. CDR3 length: 14 residues. Per germline, CDR1 MDHEN and CDR2 SYDVKM. The ends were cut back, 10 bases at V and 3 bases at J, with 13 bases in the middle. The CDR3 protein is CAILDGVYNSPLHF. The CDR3 DNA reads as TGTGCCATCCTCGATGGGGTCTATAATTCACCCCTCCACTTT.

This clone was counted a single time. The genes are TRBV28 and TRBJ2-1, with 9 bases matching TRBD1. The length of the CDR3 is 17 residues. V lost 0 bases, J lost 9 bases, and 12 bases stayed unmatched. Looked up from germline, CDR1 is MDHEN and CDR2 is SYDVKM. CDR3 in DNA: TGTGCCAGCAGTTTATGGGGCCCGGGACAGGGAAGTGGTGAGCAGTTCTTC. Its translation is CASSLWGPGQGSGEQFF.

The rearrangement links TRBV7-9 to TRBJ1-2; tentatively, D is TRBD1 (6 bases). Germline V CDR1 and CDR2: SEHNR, FQNEAQ (reference sequence). CDR3 length: 13 amino acids. V gave up 8 bases and J gave up 6 bases, with 16 bases separating them. In nucleotides, the CDR3 is TGTGCCAGCGGGAGAGGGGGGGCCGATGGCTACACCTTC. Its translation: CASGRGGADGYTF.